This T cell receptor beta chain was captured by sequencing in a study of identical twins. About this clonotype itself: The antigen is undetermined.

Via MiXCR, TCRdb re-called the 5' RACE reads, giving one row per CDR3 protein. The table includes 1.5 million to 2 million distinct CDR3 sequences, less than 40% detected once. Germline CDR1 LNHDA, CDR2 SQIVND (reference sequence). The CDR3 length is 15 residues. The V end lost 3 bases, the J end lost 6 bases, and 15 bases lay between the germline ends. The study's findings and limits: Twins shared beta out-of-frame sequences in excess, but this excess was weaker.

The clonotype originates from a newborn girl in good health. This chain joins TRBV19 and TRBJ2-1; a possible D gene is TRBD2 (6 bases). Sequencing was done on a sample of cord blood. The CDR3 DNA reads TGTGCCAGTAGTATCTCGGGTAGCGGTTTCAATGAGCAGTTCTTC. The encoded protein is CASSISGSGFNEQFF.